The present entry profiles one T cell receptor beta chain with its context. Sequencing was performed with immunoSEQ multiplex PCR; in TCRdb, only in-frame clones are kept and a portion is missing. The sample has approximately 350,000 clones, roughly 87% seen once. This entry comes from a study of blood T cell repertoires in COVID-19. This CDR3 is built from 14 residues. In germline, CDR1 is MNHNY, CDR2 SVGAGI (reference sequence). After removal of 5 bases from V and 5 bases from J, the junction contained 7 bases not matched to a gene. Cohort 3 recovery required two negative PCRs, clearance, or symptom resolution.

The rearrangement joins TRBV6-6 to TRBJ2-5, with TRBD1 matching over 8 bases. The clonotype originates from a woman aged 25 to 39 who had recovered from COVID-19. The sample consisted of PBMCs or T cells enriched from blood (not recorded which). CDR3 residues: CASSAQGAWETQYF. CDR3 DNA sequence: TGTGCCAGCAGTGCCCAGGGGGCGTGGGAGACCCAGTACTTC.